This TCR beta chain emerged from a study of cytotoxic CD8 clonotypes in ibrutinib-treated CLL. Looking at the study overall: Timing of response sample collection was a median approximately twelve months after treatment start, with a range of 6 to 36. The study, taken as a whole, reports: In comparison with age-matched healthy donors, baseline clonality was higher and tracked circulating CD8+ T-cell counts.

The count of this clone is one. Its antigen is unidentified. Target depth was 1 in 200,000 to 1 in 1 million T cells, about 10x per clonotype. Data came from immunoSEQ multiplex PCR; TCRdb stores just in-frame clones and leaves some out. The table has about 19,000 clones, over 70% seen once. CDR3 length equals 15 residues. V was clipped by 0 bases and J by 3 bases, with 14 bases between them. Germline lookup yields CDR1 GTSNPN and CDR2 SVGIG (reference sequence). Cryopreserved PBMCs supplied roughly 1.8 micrograms of genomic DNA for TCR beta libraries. The sample in question was PBMCs, obtained before ibrutinib treatment. V is TRBV30 and J is TRBJ1-1; D is perhaps TRBD1 (5 bases). This TCR was sampled from a human donor with chronic lymphocytic leukemia. The CDR3 nucleotides are TGTGCCTGGAGTGTATGGGGGGTTTCGGACACTGAAGCTTTCTTT. It codes for CAWSVWGVSDTEAFF.